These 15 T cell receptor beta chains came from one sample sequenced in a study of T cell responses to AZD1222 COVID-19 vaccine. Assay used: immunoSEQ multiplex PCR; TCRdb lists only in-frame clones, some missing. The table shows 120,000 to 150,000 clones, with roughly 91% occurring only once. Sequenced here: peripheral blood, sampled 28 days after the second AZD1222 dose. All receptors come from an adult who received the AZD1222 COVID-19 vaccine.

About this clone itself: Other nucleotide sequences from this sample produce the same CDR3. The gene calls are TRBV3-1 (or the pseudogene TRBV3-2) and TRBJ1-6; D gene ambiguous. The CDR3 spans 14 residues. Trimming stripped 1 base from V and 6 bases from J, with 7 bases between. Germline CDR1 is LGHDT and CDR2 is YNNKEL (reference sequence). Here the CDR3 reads CASSQGSTNSPLHF. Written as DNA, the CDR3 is TGTGCCAGCAGCCAAGGGTCGACTAATTCACCCCTCCACTTT.

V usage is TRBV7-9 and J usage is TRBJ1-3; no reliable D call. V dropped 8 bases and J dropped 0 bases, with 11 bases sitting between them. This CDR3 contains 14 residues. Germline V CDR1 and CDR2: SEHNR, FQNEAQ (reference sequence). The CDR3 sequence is CASRPGHSGNTIYF. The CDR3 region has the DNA TGTGCCAGCCGGCCGGGCCACTCTGGAAACACCATATATTTT.

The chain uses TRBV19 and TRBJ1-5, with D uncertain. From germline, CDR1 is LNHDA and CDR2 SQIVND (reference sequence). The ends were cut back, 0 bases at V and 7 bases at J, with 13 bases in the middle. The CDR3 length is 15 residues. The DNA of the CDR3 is TGTGCCAGTAGTATAGAGGGGAGACAAGACCAGCCCCAGCATTTT. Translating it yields CASSIEGRQDQPQHF. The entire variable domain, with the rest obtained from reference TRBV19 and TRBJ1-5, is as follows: DGGITQSPKYLFRKEGQNVTLSCEQNLNHDAMYWYRQDPGQGLRLIYYSQIVNDFQKGDIAEGYSVSREKKESFPLTVTSAQKNPTAFYLCASSIEGRQDQPQHFGDGTRLSIL.

The CDR3 protein is CASSSQENTEAFF. The DNA for the CDR3 is TGTGCCAGCAGCAGTCAAGAGAACACTGAAGCTTTCTTT. The chain is built from TRBV7-2 and TRBJ1-1; D call uncertain. This CDR3 contains 13 residues. CDR1 is SGHTA, CDR2 FQGNSA, per germline. Between the trimmed V and J ends, which lost 5 bases and 1 base, there was a span of 8 bases.

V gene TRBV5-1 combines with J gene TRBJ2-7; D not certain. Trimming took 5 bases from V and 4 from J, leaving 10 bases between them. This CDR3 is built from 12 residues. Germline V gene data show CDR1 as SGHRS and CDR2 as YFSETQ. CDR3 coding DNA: TGCGCCAGCAGGGGTGTTTCTTACGAGCAGTACTTC. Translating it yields CASRGVSYEQYF.

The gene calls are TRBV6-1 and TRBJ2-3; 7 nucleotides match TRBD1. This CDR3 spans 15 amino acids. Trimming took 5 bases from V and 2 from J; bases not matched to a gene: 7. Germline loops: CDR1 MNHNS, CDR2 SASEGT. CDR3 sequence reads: CASSSEQGPTDTQYF. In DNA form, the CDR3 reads TGTGCCAGCAGTTCGGAACAGGGGCCCACAGATACGCAGTATTTT.

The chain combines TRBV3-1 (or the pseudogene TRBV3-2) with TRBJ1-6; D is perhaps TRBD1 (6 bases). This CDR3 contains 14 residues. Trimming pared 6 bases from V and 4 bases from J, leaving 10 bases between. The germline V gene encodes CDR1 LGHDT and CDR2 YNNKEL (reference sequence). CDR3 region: CASRWTVYNSPLHF. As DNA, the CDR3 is TGTGCCAGCAGATGGACAGTATATAATTCACCCCTCCACTTT.

This CDR3 reads CSVTTGRNTEAFF. CDR3 coding DNA: TGCAGCGTCACGACAGGGAGGAACACTGAAGCTTTCTTT. The chain recombines TRBV29-1 with TRBJ1-1; TRBD1 aligns across 7 bases. CDR3 length: 13 amino acids. Trimming at V came to 6 bases and at J to 1 base, leaving 5 bases not matched to a gene. Germline CDR1 and CDR2: SQVTM and ANQGSEA.

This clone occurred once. CDR3 residues: CASRGFGMGSYEQYF. The DNA for the CDR3 is TGTGCCAGCAGGGGGTTTGGAATGGGCTCCTACGAGCAGTACTTC. The rearrangement joins TRBV28 to TRBJ2-7, with D hard to call. V lost 6 bases, J lost 0 bases, and 15 bases lay in between. CDR3 size: 15 residues. Looked up from germline, CDR1 is MDHEN and CDR2 is SYDVKM.

The CDR3 is CASSPGQTDQPQHF. The DNA for the CDR3 is TGTGCCAGCTCACCCGGACAGACTGATCAGCCCCAGCATTTT. The gene calls are TRBV18 and TRBJ1-5; D is possibly TRBD1 (6 bases). The V gene's germline CDR1 is KGHSH and CDR2 LQKENI. Trimming took off 3 bases at V and 5 bases at J, with 11 bases between the two ends. This CDR3 spans 14 amino acids.

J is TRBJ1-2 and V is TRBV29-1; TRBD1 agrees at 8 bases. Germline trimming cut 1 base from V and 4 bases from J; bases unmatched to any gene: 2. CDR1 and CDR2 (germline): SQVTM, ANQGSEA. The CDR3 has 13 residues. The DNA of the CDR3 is TGCAGCGTTGAAGGCGACAGGGGCTATGGCTACACCTTC. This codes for CSVEGDRGYGYTF.

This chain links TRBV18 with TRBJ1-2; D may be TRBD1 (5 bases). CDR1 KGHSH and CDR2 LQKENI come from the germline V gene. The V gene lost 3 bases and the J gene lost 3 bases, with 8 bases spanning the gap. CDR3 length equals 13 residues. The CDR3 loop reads CASSPGVDYGYTF. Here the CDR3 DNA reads TGTGCCAGCTCACCGGGGGTGGACTATGGCTACACCTTC.

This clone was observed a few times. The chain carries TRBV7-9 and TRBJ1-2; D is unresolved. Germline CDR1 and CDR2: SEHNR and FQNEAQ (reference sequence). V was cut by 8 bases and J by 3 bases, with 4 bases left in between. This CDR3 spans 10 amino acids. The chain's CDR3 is CASWDYGYTF. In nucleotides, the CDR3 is TGTGCCAGCTGGGACTATGGCTACACCTTC. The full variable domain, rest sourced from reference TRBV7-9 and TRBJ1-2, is DTGVSQNPRHKITKRGQNVTFRCDPISEHNRLYWYRQTLGQGPEFLTYFQNEAQLEKSRLLSDRFSAERPKGSFSTLEIQRTEQGDSAMYLCASWDYGYTFGSGTRLTVV.

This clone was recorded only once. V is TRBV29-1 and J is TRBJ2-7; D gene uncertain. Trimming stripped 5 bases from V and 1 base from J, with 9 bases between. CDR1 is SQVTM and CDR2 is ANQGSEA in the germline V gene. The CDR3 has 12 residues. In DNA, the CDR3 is TGCAGCGTTCGCGCGCCTTCCTACGAGCAGTACTTC. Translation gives CSVRAPSYEQYF.

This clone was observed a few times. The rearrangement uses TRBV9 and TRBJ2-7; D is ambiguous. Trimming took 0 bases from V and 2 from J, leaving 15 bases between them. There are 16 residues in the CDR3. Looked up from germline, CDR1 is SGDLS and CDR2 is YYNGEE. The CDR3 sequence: CASSVGPSTDTYEQYF. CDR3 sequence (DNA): TGTGCCAGCAGCGTAGGCCCGTCCACGGATACCTACGAGCAGTACTTC.